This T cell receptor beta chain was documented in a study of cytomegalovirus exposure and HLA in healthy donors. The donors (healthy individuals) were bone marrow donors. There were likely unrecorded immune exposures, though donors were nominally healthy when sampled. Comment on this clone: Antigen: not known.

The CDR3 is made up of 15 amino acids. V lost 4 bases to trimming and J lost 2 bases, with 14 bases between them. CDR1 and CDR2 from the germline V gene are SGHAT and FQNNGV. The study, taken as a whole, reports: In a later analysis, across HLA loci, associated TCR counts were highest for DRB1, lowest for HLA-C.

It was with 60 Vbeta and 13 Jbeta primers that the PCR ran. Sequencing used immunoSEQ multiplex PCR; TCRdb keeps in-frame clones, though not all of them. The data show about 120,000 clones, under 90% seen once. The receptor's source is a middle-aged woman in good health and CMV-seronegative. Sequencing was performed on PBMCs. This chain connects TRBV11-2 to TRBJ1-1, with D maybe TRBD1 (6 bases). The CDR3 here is CASSWGRGANTEAFF. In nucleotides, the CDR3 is TGTGCCAGCAGCTGGGGGCGGGGGGCCAACACTGAAGCTTTCTTT.